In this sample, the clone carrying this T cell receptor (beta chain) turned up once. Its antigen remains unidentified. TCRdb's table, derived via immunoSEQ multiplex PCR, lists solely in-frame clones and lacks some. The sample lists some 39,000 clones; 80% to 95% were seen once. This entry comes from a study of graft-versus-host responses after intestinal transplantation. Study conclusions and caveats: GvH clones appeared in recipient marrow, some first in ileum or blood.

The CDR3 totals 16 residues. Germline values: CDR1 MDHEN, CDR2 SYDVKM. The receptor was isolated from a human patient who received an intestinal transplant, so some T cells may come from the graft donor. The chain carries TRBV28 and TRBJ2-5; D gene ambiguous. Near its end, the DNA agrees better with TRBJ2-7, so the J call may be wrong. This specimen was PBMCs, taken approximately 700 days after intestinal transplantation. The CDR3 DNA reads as TGTGCCAGCAGTAGTCTTGCGGCATCGGTCTCCTACGAGCAGTACTTC. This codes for CASSSLAASVSYEQYF.